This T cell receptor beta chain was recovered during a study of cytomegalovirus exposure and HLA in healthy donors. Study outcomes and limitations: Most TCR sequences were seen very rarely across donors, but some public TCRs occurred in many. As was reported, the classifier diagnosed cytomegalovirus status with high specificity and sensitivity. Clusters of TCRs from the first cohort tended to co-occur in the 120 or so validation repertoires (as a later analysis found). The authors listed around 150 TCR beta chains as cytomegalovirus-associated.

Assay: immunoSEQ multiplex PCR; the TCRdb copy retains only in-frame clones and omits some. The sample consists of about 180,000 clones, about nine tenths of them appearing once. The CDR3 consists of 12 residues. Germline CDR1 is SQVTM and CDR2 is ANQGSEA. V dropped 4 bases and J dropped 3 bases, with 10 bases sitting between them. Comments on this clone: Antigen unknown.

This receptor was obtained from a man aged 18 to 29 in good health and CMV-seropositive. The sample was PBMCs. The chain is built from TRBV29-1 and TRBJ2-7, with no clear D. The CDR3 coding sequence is TGCAGCGTTGGCACACAGAGCTACGAGCAGTACTTC. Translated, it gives CSVGTQSYEQYF.